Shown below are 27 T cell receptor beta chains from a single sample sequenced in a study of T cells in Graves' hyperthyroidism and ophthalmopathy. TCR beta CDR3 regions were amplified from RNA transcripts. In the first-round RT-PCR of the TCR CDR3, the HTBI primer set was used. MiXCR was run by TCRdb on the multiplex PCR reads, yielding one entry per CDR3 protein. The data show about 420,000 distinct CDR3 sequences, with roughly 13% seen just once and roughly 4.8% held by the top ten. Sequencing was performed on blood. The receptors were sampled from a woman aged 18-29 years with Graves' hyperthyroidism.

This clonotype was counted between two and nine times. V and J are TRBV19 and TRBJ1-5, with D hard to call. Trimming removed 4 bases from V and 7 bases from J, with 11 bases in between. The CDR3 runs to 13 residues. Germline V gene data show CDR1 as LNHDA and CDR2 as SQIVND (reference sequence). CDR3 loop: CASSREGFQPQHF. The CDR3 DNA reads TGTGCCAGTAGTAGGGAGGGTTTCCAGCCCCAGCATTTT.

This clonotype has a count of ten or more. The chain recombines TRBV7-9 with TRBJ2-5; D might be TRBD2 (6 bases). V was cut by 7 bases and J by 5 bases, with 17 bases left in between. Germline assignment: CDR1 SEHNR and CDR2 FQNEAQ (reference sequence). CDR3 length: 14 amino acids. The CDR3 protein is CASKSNRRGETQYF. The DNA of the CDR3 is TGTGCCAGCAAATCCAATAGGCGGGGTGAGACCCAGTACTTC.

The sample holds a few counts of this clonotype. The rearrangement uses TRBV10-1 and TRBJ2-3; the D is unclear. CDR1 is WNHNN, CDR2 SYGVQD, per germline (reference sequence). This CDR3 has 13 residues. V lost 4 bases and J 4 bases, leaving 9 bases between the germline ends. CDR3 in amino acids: CASSALVSDTQYF. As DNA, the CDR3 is TGCGCCAGCAGTGCCCTGGTTTCAGATACGCAGTATTTT.

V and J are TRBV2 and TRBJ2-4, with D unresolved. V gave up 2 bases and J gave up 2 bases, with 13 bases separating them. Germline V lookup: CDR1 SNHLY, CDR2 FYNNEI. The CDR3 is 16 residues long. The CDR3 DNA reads TGTGCCAGCAGTGAAACCAGAGTTAATACCAAAAACATTCAGTACTTC. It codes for CASSETRVNTKNIQYF.

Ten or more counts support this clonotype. CDR3 bases: TGTGCCAGCAGTTTCCAGGGAATGACAGACAATGAGCAGTTCTTC. Its translation is CASSFQGMTDNEQFF. This sequence joins TRBV27 and TRBJ2-1; D possibly corresponds to TRBD1 (5 bases). Trimming left V 3 bases short and J 5 bases short, with 14 bases between. This CDR3 region has 15 residues. Germline values: CDR1 MNHEY, CDR2 SMNVEV (reference sequence).

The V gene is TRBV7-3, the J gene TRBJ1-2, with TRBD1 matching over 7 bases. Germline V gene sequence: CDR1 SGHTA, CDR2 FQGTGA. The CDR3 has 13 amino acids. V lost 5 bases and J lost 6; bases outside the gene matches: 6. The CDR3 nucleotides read TGTGCCAGCAGCCGGCGGACAGGAGATGGCTACACCTTC. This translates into CASSRRTGDGYTF.

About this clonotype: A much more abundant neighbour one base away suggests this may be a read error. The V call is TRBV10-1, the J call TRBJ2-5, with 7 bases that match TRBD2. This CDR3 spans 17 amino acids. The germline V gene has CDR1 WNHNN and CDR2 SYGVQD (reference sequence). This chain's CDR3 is CASSEGVPGSGGETQHF. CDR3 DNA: TGCGCCAGCAGTGAGGGAGTCCCGGGGTCGGGGGGAGAGACCCAGCACTTC.

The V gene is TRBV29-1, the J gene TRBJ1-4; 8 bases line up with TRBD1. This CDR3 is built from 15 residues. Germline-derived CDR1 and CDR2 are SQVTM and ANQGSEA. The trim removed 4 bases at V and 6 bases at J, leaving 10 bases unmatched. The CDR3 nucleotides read TGCAGCGTTGCCCCCGGGACAGGAGACTATGAAAAACTGTTTTTT. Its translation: CSVAPGTGDYEKLFF.

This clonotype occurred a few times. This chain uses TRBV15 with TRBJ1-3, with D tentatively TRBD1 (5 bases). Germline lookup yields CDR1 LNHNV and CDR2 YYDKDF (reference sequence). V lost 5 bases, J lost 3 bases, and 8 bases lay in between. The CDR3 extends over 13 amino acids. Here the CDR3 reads CATSADSGNTIYF. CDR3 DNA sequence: TGTGCCACCAGCGCAGACAGTGGAAACACCATATATTTT. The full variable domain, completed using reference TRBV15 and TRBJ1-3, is DAMVIQNPRYQVTQFGKPVTLSCSQTLNHNVMYWYQQKSSQAPKLLFHYYDKDFNNEADTPDNFQSRRPNTSFCFLDIRSPGLGDTAMYLCATSADSGNTIYFGEGSWLTVV.

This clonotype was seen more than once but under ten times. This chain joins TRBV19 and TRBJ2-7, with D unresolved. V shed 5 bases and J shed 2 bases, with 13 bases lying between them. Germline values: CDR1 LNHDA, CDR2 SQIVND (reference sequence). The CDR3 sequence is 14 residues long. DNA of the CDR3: TGTGCCAGTAGTGCCGGCATTAGGACCTACGAGCAGTACTTC. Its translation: CASSAGIRTYEQYF.

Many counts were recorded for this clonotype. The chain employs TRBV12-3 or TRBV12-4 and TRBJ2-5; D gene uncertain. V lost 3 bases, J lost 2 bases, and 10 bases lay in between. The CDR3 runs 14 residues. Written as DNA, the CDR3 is TGTGCCAGCAGTTTTAGGGCAGTGCAAGAGACCCAGTACTTC. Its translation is CASSFRAVQETQYF.

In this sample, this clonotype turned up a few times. The CDR3 loop is CASSLGTSVEQYF. The CDR3 nucleotides read TGTGCCAGTAGTTTGGGGACTAGCGTCGAGCAGTACTTC. The chain joins TRBV19 to TRBJ2-7, with 10 positions matching TRBD2. The CDR3 sequence is 13 residues long. Germline assignment: CDR1 LNHDA and CDR2 SQIVND (reference sequence). The J segment lost 6 bases and the V segment lost 5 bases, leaving 4 bases of the junction unmatched.

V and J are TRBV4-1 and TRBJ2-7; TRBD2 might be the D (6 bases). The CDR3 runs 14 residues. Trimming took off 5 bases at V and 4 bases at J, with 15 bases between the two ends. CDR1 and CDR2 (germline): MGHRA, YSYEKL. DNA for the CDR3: TGCGCCAGCAGCGCAACGGGAGTAGGGTACGAGCAGTACTTC. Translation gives CASSATGVGYEQYF.

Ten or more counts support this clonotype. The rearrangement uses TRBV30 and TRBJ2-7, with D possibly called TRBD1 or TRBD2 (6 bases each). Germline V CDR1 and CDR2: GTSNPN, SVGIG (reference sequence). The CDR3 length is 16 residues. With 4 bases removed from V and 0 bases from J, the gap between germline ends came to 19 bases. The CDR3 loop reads CAWNRGRGGISYEQYF. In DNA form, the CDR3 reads TGTGCCTGGAATCGGGGGCGCGGCGGTATCTCCTACGAGCAGTACTTC.

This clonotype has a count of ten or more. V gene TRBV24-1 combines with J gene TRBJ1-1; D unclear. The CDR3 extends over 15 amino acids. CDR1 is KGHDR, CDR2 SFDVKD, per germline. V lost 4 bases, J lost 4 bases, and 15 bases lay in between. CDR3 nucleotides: TGTGCCACCAGTGAGCCCTCGGGCCTGGGCACTGAAGCTTTCTTT. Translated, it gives CATSEPSGLGTEAFF.

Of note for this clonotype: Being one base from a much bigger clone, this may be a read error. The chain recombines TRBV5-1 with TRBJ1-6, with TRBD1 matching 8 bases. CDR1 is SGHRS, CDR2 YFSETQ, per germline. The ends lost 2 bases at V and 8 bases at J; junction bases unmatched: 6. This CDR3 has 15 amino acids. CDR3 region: CASSFVTGVDSPLHF. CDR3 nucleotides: TGCGCCAGCAGCTTCGTGACAGGGGTCGATTCACCCCTCCACTTT.

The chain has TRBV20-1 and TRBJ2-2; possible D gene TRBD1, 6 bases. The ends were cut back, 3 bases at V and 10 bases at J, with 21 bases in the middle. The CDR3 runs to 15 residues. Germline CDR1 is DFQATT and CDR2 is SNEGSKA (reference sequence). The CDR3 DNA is TGCAGTGCTAGTGGGGTTCTGTCAGGGGTGGTGGAGCTGTTTTTT. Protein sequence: CSASGVLSGVVELFF.

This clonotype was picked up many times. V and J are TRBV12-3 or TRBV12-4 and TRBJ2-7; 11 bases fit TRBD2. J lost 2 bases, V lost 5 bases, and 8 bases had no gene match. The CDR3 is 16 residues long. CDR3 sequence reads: CASSAPTSGSTYEQYF. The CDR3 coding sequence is TGTGCCAGCAGTGCTCCTACTAGCGGGAGTACCTACGAGCAGTACTTC.

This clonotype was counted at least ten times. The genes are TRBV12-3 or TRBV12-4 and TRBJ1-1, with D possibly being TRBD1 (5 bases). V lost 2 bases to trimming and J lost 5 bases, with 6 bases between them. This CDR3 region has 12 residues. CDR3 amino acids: CASSLHRTEAFF. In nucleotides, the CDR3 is TGTGCCAGCAGTTTACACAGGACTGAAGCTTTCTTT.

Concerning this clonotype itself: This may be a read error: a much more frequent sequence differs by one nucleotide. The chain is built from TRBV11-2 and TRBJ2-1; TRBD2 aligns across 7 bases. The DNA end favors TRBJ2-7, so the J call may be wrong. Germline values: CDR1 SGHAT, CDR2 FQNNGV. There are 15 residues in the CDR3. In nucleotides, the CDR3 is TGTGCCAGCAGTAAAGAGCGGGATAGGAGCAATGAGCAGTACTTC. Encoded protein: CASSKERDRSNEQYF.

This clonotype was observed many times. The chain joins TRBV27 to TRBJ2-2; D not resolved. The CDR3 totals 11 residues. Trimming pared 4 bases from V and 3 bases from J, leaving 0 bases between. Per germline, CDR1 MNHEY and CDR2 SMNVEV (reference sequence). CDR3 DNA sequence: TGTGCCAGCAGTTACACCGGGGAGCTGTTTTTT. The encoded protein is CASSYTGELFF.

In DNA form, the CDR3 reads TGTGCCAGCAGTACCACGGACAGGCCCGATCAGCCCCAGCATTTT. Translating it yields CASSTTDRPDQPQHF. The chain recombines TRBV6-1 with TRBJ1-5, with 7 bases lining up with TRBD1. CDR1 MNHNS and CDR2 SASEGT come from the germline V gene. This CDR3 is 15 amino acids long. The V and J ends lost 5 bases and 5 bases, in that order; junction bases with no gene match: 9.

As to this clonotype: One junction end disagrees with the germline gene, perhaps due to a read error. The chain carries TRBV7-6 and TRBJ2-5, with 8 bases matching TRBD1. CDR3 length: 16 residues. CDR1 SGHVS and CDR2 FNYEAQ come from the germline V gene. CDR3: CASSQSGTGLAETQYF. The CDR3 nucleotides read TGCGCCAGCAGCCAGTCAGGGACAGGCTTGGCGGAGACCCAGTACTTC.

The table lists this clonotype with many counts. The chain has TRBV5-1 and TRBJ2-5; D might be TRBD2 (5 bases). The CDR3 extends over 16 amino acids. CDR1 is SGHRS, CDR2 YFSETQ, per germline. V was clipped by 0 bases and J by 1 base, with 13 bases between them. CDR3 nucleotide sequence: TGCGCCAGCAGCTTGGTGATCGGGAACCCCCAAGAGACCCAGTACTTC. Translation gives CASSLVIGNPQETQYF.

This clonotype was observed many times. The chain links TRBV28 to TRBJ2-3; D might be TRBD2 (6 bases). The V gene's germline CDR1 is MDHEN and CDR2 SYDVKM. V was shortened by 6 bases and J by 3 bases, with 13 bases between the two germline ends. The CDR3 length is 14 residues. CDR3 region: CASRVADRTDTQYF. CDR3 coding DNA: TGTGCCAGCAGAGTAGCGGATAGGACAGATACGCAGTATTTT.

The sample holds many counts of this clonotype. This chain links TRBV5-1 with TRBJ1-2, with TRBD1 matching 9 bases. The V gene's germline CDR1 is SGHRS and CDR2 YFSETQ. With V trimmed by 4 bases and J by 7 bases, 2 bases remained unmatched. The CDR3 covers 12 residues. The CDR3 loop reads CASSGDRAGYTF. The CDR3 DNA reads TGCGCCAGCAGCGGGGACAGGGCTGGCTACACCTTC.

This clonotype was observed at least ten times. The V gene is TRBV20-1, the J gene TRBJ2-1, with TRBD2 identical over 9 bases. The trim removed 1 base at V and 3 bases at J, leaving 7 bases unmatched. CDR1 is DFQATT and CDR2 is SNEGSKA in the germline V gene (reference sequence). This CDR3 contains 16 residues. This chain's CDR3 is CSARVYGTSRYNEQFF. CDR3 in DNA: TGCAGTGCTAGAGTATACGGGACTAGCCGCTACAATGAGCAGTTCTTC.